This T cell receptor (beta chain) emerged from a study of blood T cell repertoires in COVID-19. Original methodology: Scientists estimated how many nucleated cells there were by amplifying reference gene primers. The protocol was immunoSEQ multiplex PCR, while the TCRdb copy is restricted to in-frame clones and leaves out a portion. The V and J calls and the clone size are those of that table, but D and trimming were determined from the DNA. Among under 150,000 clones listed, roughly 88% were seen once. The receptor was isolated from a man in his fifties or sixties with acute or convalescent COVID-19. Material: peripheral blood.

The CDR3 nucleotides read TGTGCCAGTAGTATGGCAGGGATAACTGAAGCTTTCTTT. It yields the protein CASSMAGITEAFF. V usage is TRBV19 and J usage is TRBJ1-1, with D perhaps matching TRBD1 (5 bases). V was shortened by 3 bases and J by 5 bases, with 10 bases between the two germline ends. The CDR3 extends over 13 amino acids. Germline CDR1 reads LNHDA; CDR2 reads SQIVND (reference sequence). Combining the CDR3 with reference TRBV19 and TRBJ1-1 gives the whole variable domain DGGITQSPKYLFRKEGQNVTLSCEQNLNHDAMYWYRQDPGQGLRLIYYSQIVNDFQKGDIAEGYSVSREKKESFPLTVTSAQKNPTAFYLCASSMAGITEAFFGQGTRLTVV.